This TCR beta chain was sequenced during a study of identical twins. TCRdb re-called the 5' RACE reads with MiXCR, one entry per CDR3 protein. This table has some 500,000 distinct CDR3 sequences, approximately 9.6% appearing once. This clonotype has a handful of counts. Antigen unknown. Study-level points and caveats: Within cord blood, abundant beta clonotypes carried fewer insertions, but memory repertoires showed no such trend.

The CDR3 covers 15 residues. The germline V gene encodes CDR1 SQVTM and CDR2 ANQGSEA. V was trimmed by 6 bases and J by 3 bases, leaving 21 bases between them. The same sample was also used in a study of yellow fever vaccine responses in identical twins.

This receptor was taken from a woman under 30 in good health. Material: PBMCs. This chain joins TRBV29-1 and TRBJ2-7; possibly TRBD1 for D (5 bases). DNA for the CDR3: TGCAGCGTCCTAGGACAAAGGGGTCCTATCTACGAGCAGTACTTC. Protein product: CSVLGQRGPIYEQYF.